Shown below are 13 T cell receptor beta chains from a single sample sequenced in a study of T cell responses to AZD1222 COVID-19 vaccine. Data came from immunoSEQ multiplex PCR; TCRdb stores just in-frame clones and leaves some out. The sample contains over 130,000 clones, 85% to 90% of which appear only once. The material sequenced was peripheral blood, taken 28 days after the second AZD1222 dose. The receptors derive from an adult who received the AZD1222 COVID-19 vaccine.

CDR3 sequence: CASSQDNSPGEQYF. The CDR3 nucleotides are TGTGCCAGCAGCCAAGATAACAGCCCGGGGGAGCAGTACTTC. The chain employs TRBV4-2 and TRBJ2-7, with D possibly matching TRBD2 (5 bases). Trimming pared 0 bases from V and 7 bases from J, leaving 13 bases between. There are 14 residues in the CDR3. Germline V CDR1 and CDR2: LGHNA, YNFKEQ.

The CDR3 DNA follows: TGCGCCAGCGGAGTCGGGGACCTCAATGAAAAACTGTTTTTT. Translation gives CASGVGDLNEKLFF. V is TRBV5-1 and J is TRBJ1-4; D possibly corresponds to TRBD1 (5 bases). Germline CDR1 reads SGHRS; CDR2 reads YFSETQ. The CDR3 spans 14 residues. Trimming removed 7 bases from V and 5 bases from J, with 15 bases in between.

This clone was picked up a small number of times. V gene TRBV6-5 combines with J gene TRBJ2-3; D is ambiguous. Germline CDR1 MNHEY, CDR2 SVGAGI. The CDR3 sequence is 11 residues long. V lost 6 bases and J 3 bases, leaving 4 bases between the germline ends. The CDR3: CASRFTDTQYF. CDR3 DNA: TGTGCCAGCAGATTTACAGATACGCAGTATTTT.

This rearrangement joins TRBV18 to TRBJ1-3; 10 bases align to TRBD1. Germline assignment: CDR1 KGHSH and CDR2 LQKENI. V was clipped by 6 bases and J by 0 bases; unmatched bases: 8. CDR3 length: 17 residues. The CDR3 reads CASSLGQGLLSGNTIYF. The CDR3 bases are TGTGCCAGCTCGTTGGGACAGGGGCTACTCTCTGGAAACACCATATATTTT.

The rearrangement uses TRBV9 and TRBJ1-4; D gene unclear. With 0 bases removed from V and 0 bases from J, the gap between germline ends came to 9 bases. Germline loops: CDR1 SGDLS, CDR2 YYNGEE. The CDR3 runs to 16 residues. The CDR3 here is CASSVGRSPTNEKLFF. The CDR3 DNA is TGTGCCAGCAGCGTAGGTCGCAGCCCAACTAATGAAAAACTGTTTTTT.

The genes are TRBV4-3 and TRBJ1-2; D is uncertain. Deletions cut 1 base from V and 7 bases from J, with 16 bases between. CDR1 and CDR2 from the germline V gene are LGHNA and YSLEER. The CDR3 consists of 15 residues. The CDR3 protein is CASSQGVSVGGGYTF. The CDR3 DNA follows: TGCGCCAGCAGCCAAGGGGTCAGTGTGGGTGGTGGCTACACCTTC.

J is TRBJ2-1 and V is TRBV7-3; D may be TRBD1 (6 bases). CDR1 and CDR2 from the germline V gene are SGHTA and FQGTGA. V lost 4 bases to trimming and J lost 6 bases, with 13 bases between them. The CDR3 length is 14 residues. CDR3 nucleotide sequence: TGTGCCAGCAGCTCTAACAGGGTGGGCAATGAGCAGTTCTTC. As protein: CASSSNRVGNEQFF.

There are a few counts of this clone. The rearrangement uses TRBV3-1 (or the pseudogene TRBV3-2) and TRBJ1-1, with 10 bases identical to TRBD1. Germline CDR1 LGHDT, CDR2 YNNKEL (reference sequence). The CDR3 contains 14 residues. The V gene end was trimmed by 5 bases and the J gene end by 5 bases; junction bases not matched to a gene: 5. For the CDR3, the DNA is TGTGCCAGCAGCGTCCGACAGGGGGCGACTGAAGCTTTCTTT. Amino acid sequence: CASSVRQGATEAFF.

This chain joins TRBV9 and TRBJ2-1; D uncertain. V dropped 1 base and J dropped 0 bases, with 8 bases sitting between them. CDR3 length: 15 amino acids. CDR1 and CDR2 from the germline V gene are SGDLS and YYNGEE. The CDR3 DNA reads TGTGCCAGCAGCGTAACGCGGAGCTCCTACAATGAGCAGTTCTTC. Its protein is CASSVTRSSYNEQFF.

DNA for the CDR3: TGTGCCAGCAGTTACCCTCAGGGGGGCAATGAAAAACTGTTTTTT. Translation gives CASSYPQGGNEKLFF. V and J are TRBV28 and TRBJ1-4; TRBD1 matches at 7 bases. Germline CDR1 and CDR2: MDHEN and SYDVKM. Losses at the gene ends were 4 bases for V and 5 bases for J; bases not matched to a gene: 7. The CDR3 totals 15 residues.

This clone was picked up one time. This rearrangement joins TRBV5-8 to TRBJ2-7; 12 bases align to TRBD2. The CDR3 sequence is 14 residues long. The trim removed 2 bases at V and 6 bases at J, leaving 3 bases unmatched. Germline V gene data show CDR1 as SGHTS and CDR2 as YDEGEE. The DNA of the CDR3 is TGTGCCAGCAGCTTACTAGCGGGAGGCTCCGAGCAGTACTTC. As protein: CASSLLAGGSEQYF.

The chain combines TRBV19 with TRBJ1-3, with 10 bases identical to TRBD1. V was clipped by 6 bases and J by 7 bases; unmatched bases: 12. The CDR3 covers 16 residues. CDR1 is LNHDA, CDR2 SQIVND, per germline (reference sequence). The CDR3 loop reads CASSLGTGASQNTIYF. In DNA, the CDR3 is TGTGCCAGTAGCCTCGGGACAGGGGCTAGCCAGAACACCATATATTTT.

The chain has TRBV24-1 and TRBJ1-3, with D unresolved. The V and J ends lost 3 bases and 0 bases respectively, with 8 bases between them. The CDR3 is made up of 15 amino acids. From germline, CDR1 is KGHDR and CDR2 SFDVKD. CDR3 DNA sequence: TGTGCCACCAGTGATCCCAGGAACTCTGGAAACACCATATATTTT. This encodes CATSDPRNSGNTIYF.